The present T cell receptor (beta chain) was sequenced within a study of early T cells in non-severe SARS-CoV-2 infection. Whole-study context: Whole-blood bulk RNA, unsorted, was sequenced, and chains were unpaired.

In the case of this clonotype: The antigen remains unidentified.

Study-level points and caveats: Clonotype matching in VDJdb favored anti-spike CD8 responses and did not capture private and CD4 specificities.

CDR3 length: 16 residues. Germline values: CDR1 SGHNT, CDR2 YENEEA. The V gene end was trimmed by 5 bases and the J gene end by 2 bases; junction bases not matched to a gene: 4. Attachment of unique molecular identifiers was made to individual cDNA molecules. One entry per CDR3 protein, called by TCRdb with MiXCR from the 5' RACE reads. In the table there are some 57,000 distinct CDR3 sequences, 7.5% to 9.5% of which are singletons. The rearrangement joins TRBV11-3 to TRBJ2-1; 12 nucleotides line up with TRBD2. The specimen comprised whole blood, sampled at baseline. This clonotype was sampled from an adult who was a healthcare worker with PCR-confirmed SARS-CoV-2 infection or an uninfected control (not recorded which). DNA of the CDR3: TGTGCCAGCAGCCAGGGACTAGCGGGCCCCTACAATGAGCAGTTCTTC. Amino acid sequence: CASSQGLAGPYNEQFF.